This is a list of T cell receptor beta chains from one sample in a study of T cells after yellow fever vaccination. TCRdb re-called the 5' RACE reads through MiXCR, storing one row per CDR3 protein. The sample yields hundreds of thousands of distinct CDR3 sequences, approximately 9% seen once. Material: PBMCs, obtained on the day of the first yellow fever vaccination. The receptors stem from a man aged 18 to 30 who received the YFV17D yellow fever vaccine. The CDR3 runs from the conserved cysteine through the conserved F or W. The D gene is left open where the match is weak. The listing skips clone size in some rows; elsewhere it reads once, few, many or a size class.

TGCGCCAGCAGCCAAGACGCGACCCCGCTCGAGCAGTACTTC,CASSQDATPLEQYF,.,TRBJ2-7,TRBV4-3,.,14
TGTGCCAGTAGTATATTCAAAGATGAGCAGTTCTTC,CASSIFKDEQFF,.,TRBJ2-1,TRBV19,.,12
TGTGCCAGCAGTTTAGGGGTTCACACTGAAGCTTTCTTT,CASSLGVHTEAFF,.,TRBJ1-1,TRBV27,many,13
TGTGCCAGCAGCGTAGGCTCGGGAAACGAGCAGTACTTC,CASSVGSGNEQYF,.,TRBJ2-7,TRBV9,few,13
TGTGCCAGCAGCTTAAATCCAGCGGGGGAGACCCAGTACTTC,CASSLNPAGETQYF,TRBD2,TRBJ2-5,TRBV7-3,many,14
TGTGCCAGCAGCTTATGGGGTGAGGGGTCCGAGCAGTACTTC,CASSLWGEGSEQYF,.,TRBJ2-7,TRBV7-6,.,14
TGCAGTGCTTCCACCCCCGGGGGGGACACTGAAGCTTTCTTT,CSASTPGGDTEAFF,.,TRBJ1-1,TRBV20-1,.,14
TGTGCCATCAGTGACGCAGGGGAGGAGACCGGGGAGCTGTTTTTT,CAISDAGEETGELFF,.,TRBJ2-2,TRBV10-3,few,15
TGCGCCAGCAGCTTAGGAGGCCTCAGAGAGACCCAGTACTTC,CASSLGGLRETQYF,.,TRBJ2-5,TRBV5-1,few,14
TGTGCTAGTGGTTTGGTACCCCCCGGGTTTCGCCAGCATTTT,CASGLVPPGFRQHF,.,TRBJ1-5,TRBV12-5,.,14
TGTGCCAGCAGCCAAGCGGGGCCGCGCTACGAGCAGTACTTC,CASSQAGPRYEQYF,.,TRBJ2-7,TRBV4-2,.,14
TGTGCCAGCAGCCAAGATGGGGTGGGGCTACAGCAGTTCTTC,CASSQDGVGLQQFF,.,TRBJ2-1,TRBV4-2,many,14
TGTGCCTCGAAGAGCGGATTCGGGACCCAGTACTTC,CASKSGFGTQYF,.,TRBJ2-5,TRBV19,.,12
TGTGCCAGCAGCTTGTGGACAGGGAGCTACGAGCAGTACTTC,CASSLWTGSYEQYF,TRBD1,TRBJ2-7,TRBV5-4,.,14
TGTGCCAGCAGCTGGGGGCCCGGGGGGGGAACTGAAGCTTTCTTT,CASSWGPGGGTEAFF,.,TRBJ1-1,TRBV5-5,many,15
TGTGCCAGCAGCGTAGAGGGCGGGGGCTCCAATGAGCAGTTCTTC,CASSVEGGGSNEQFF,.,TRBJ2-1,TRBV9,few,15
TGTGCCAGCAGCCAAAGTAGGGCGGGAGATACGCAGTATTTT,CASSQSRAGDTQYF,.,TRBJ2-3,TRBV3-1,.,14
TGTGCCAGCAGTTTGACAGGGGGGTACAATGAGCAGTTCTTC,CASSLTGGYNEQFF,TRBD1,TRBJ2-1,TRBV12-3/TRBV12-4,many,14
TGTGCCAGCATGCGCGACAGTGAGGGTAACGAGCAGTACTTC,CASMRDSEGNEQYF,.,TRBJ2-7,TRBV18,few,14